The present TCR beta chain was sequenced within a study of blood T cell repertoires in COVID-19. Study details: PBMCs, B-cell-depleted T cells, or T cells provided the cDNA or gDNA that made up the material.

V was shortened by 4 bases and J by 7 bases, with 11 bases between the two germline ends. The germline CDR1 and CDR2 sequences are WSHSY and SAAADI. The CDR3 is 13 amino acids. How the authors handled the data: Scientists estimated how many nucleated cells there were by amplifying reference gene primers. TCRdb's copy holds only in-frame clones and misses some; the assay was immunoSEQ multiplex PCR. Clone size and V and J calls were adopted from that table, with D and trimming inferred from the DNA. The sample yields 100,000 to 150,000 clones, around 74% seen once. Sequenced material: peripheral blood. This clonotype was obtained from a man in his 60s with acute or convalescent COVID-19. The gene calls are TRBV10-2 and TRBJ1-5; D not certain. The CDR3 protein is CASSGLGGQPQHF. CDR3 DNA sequence: TGCGCCAGCAGTGGGTTAGGAGGACAGCCCCAGCATTTT.